Listed below are T cell receptor beta chains from one sample, sequenced in a study of shared clonotypes between healthy human individuals. Using immunoSEQ multiplex PCR, the repertoire was profiled, and TCRdb retains in-frame clones only, with some absent. The sample shows 2 million to 2.5 million clones, 95% of them seen only once. The sequencing sample was made of naive CD4+ T cells sorted from blood. The source of these receptors is a man aged 18 to 35 in good health. Each CDR3 is given with its conserved first and last residue. A D gene is named only where the DNA matches it firmly. Rows give clone size only sometimes, using once, few, many, or a class for an expanded clone.

D gene,V gene,J gene,clone size,CDR3 length,CDR3 protein,CDR3 DNA
TRBD1,TRBV2,TRBJ2-2,.,14,CASSQTGLVGELFF,TGTGCCAGCAGCCAGACAGGGCTAGTCGGGGAGCTGTTTTTT
.,TRBV6-1,TRBJ1-6,.,15,CASRTIGQGGSPLHF,TGTGCCAGCAGAACTATTGGCCAGGGCGGTTCACCCCTCCACTTT
TRBD1,TRBV4-1,TRBJ1-4,.,15,CASRYGQGTNEKLFF,TGCGCCAGCAGGTACGGACAGGGCACTAATGAAAAACTGTTTTTT
TRBD1,TRBV2,TRBJ1-4,.,15,CASSEALPGQGKLFF,TGTGCCAGCAGTGAAGCCCTCCCGGGACAGGGGAAACTGTTTTTT
.,TRBV6-6,TRBJ1-1,.,12,CASSPTGTEAFF,TGTGCCAGCAGTCCCACAGGGACTGAAGCTTTCTTT
TRBD2,TRBV6-1,TRBJ2-5,.,15,CASYLPASGGNYEYF,TGTGCCAGCTACCTCCCGGCTAGCGGGGGCAATTACGAGTACTTC
TRBD2,TRBV10-3,TRBJ2-1,.,17,CAISESWLAGALNEQFF,TGTGCCATCAGTGAGTCTTGGCTAGCGGGGGCTCTCAATGAGCAGTTCTTC
.,TRBV18,TRBJ2-3,.,18,CASSPPGFGGVGTDTQYF,TGTGCCAGCTCACCACCGGGTTTCGGAGGGGTGGGCACAGATACGCAGTATTTT
TRBD1,TRBV2,TRBJ2-7,.,14,CASKGRGHDGEQYF,TGTGCCAGCAAAGGCAGGGGGCACGACGGCGAGCAGTACTTC
TRBD2,TRBV5-1,TRBJ2-7,.,15,CASSPGLAGVNEQYF,TGCGCCAGCAGCCCGGGACTAGCGGGAGTTAACGAGCAGTACTTC
.,TRBV30,TRBJ1-6,.,12,CAWGDRAGPLHF,TGTGCCTGGGGGGACCGCGCGGGGCCCCTCCACTTT
.,TRBV18,TRBJ1-3,.,15,CASSPAGTSGNTIYF,TGTGCCAGCTCACCCGCCGGGACCTCTGGAAACACCATATATTTT
.,TRBV2,TRBJ1-5,once,13,CASRGGVGQPQHF,TGTGCCAGCAGGGGCGGGGTGGGGCAGCCCCAGCATTTT
.,TRBV28,TRBJ2-7,.,14,CASTLRGFTYEQYF,TGTGCCAGCACCCTGAGGGGGTTCACCTACGAGCAGTACTTC
.,TRBV10-3,TRBJ1-4,.,13,CATAGATNEKLFF,TGTGCCACCGCAGGGGCTACCAATGAAAAACTGTTTTTT
TRBD1,TRBV6-5,TRBJ2-1,.,14,CATLQGSSYNEQFF,TGTGCCACCTTACAGGGGAGCTCCTACAATGAGCAGTTCTTC
.,TRBV10-3,TRBJ2-7,.,14,CAISESVGGYEQYF,TGTGCCATCAGTGAGTCCGTAGGCGGATACGAGCAGTACTTC
.,TRBV6-1,TRBJ1-6,.,15,CASSPPGQVNSPLHF,TGTGCCAGCAGCCCGCCGGGCCAAGTAAATTCACCCCTCCACTTT
.,TRBV4-1,TRBJ2-3,.,15,CASSQNPAEPDTQYF,TGCGCCAGCAGCCAGAATCCCGCGGAGCCAGATACGCAGTATTTT
TRBD2,TRBV19,TRBJ2-1,.,16,CASSLIRTSGTNEQFF,TGTGCCAGTAGTTTGATAAGGACTAGCGGGACCAATGAGCAGTTCTTC
TRBD1,TRBV18,TRBJ1-2,.,15,CASSPRQGGDYGYTF,TGTGCCAGCTCACCGAGACAGGGGGGGGACTATGGCTACACCTTC
TRBD1,TRBV5-1,TRBJ2-3,few,14,CASSPGQGTDTQYF,TGCGCCAGCAGCCCGGGACAGGGGACAGATACGCAGTATTTT
TRBD2,TRBV6-5,TRBJ2-5,.,14,CASGDGGRRETQYF,TGTGCCAGCGGCGACGGCGGGAGGAGAGAGACCCAGTACTTC
.,TRBV2,TRBJ2-7,.,12,CASSDRSYEQYF,TGTGCCAGCAGCGATCGTTCCTACGAGCAGTACTTC
TRBD1,TRBV7-8,TRBJ2-7,.,15,CASSLIPTGAYEQYF,TGTGCCAGCAGCTTAATCCCCACAGGGGCCTACGAGCAGTACTTC
TRBD1,TRBV7-6,TRBJ1-3,.,13,CASSLSPRDSKYF,TGTGCCAGCAGCTTATCCCCCCGGGACAGCAAATATTTT
.,TRBV5-1,TRBJ2-5,.,12,CASSRDQETQYF,TGCGCCAGCAGTAGGGACCAAGAGACCCAGTACTTC
.,TRBV18,TRBJ1-1,.,13,CASSPEGRTEAFF,TGTGCCAGCTCACCGGAAGGGAGGACTGAAGCTTTCTTT
.,TRBV25-1,TRBJ2-3,once,16,CASRLGVGGPTDTQYF,TGTGCCAGCAGACTCGGGGTGGGGGGGCCAACGGATACGCAGTATTTT
TRBD2,TRBV5-1,TRBJ2-1,.,14,CASSWGLKDDEQFF,TGCGCCAGCAGCTGGGGACTAAAGGACGATGAGCAGTTCTTC
.,TRBV6-1,TRBJ2-3,.,10,CASRWDTQYF,TGTGCCAGCAGATGGGATACGCAGTATTTT
.,TRBV28,TRBJ1-4,.,17,CASSLGRGKGTNEKLFF,TGTGCCAGCAGTTTAGGCAGGGGTAAGGGTACTAATGAAAAACTGTTTTTT
.,TRBV4-1,TRBJ1-2,.,13,CASSQGENYGYTF,TGCGCCAGCAGCCAAGGGGAGAACTATGGCTACACCTTC
.,TRBV6-5,TRBJ2-6,.,13,CASAEAGANVLTF,TGTGCGTCAGCGGAGGCCGGGGCCAACGTCCTGACTTTC
TRBD2,TRBV28,TRBJ2-6,.,16,CASSFIGGTGANVLTF,TGTGCCAGCAGTTTTATCGGGGGGACTGGGGCCAACGTCCTGACTTTC
.,TRBV9,TRBJ1-6,.,13,CASSSRDNSPLHF,TGTGCCAGCAGCTCCAGGGATAATTCACCCCTCCACTTT
.,TRBV19,TRBJ1-1,.,13,CASLGQGRTEAFF,TGTGCCAGTTTGGGGCAGGGGAGAACTGAAGCTTTCTTT
TRBD1,TRBV11-2,TRBJ1-1,.,15,CASSLETGGVTEAFF,TGTGCCAGCAGCCTAGAAACAGGGGGCGTCACTGAAGCTTTCTTT
.,TRBV6-5,TRBJ2-2,.,14,CASSYSQGPGELFF,TGTGCCAGCAGTTACTCTCAGGGTCCCGGGGAGCTGTTTTTT
.,TRBV7-9,TRBJ1-5,.,15,CASSSGTRPDQPQHF,TGTGCCAGCAGCTCCGGGACCAGGCCCGATCAGCCCCAGCATTTT
TRBD1,TRBV29-1,TRBJ2-7,.,13,CSVRTGPLYEQYF,TGCAGCGTCAGGACAGGTCCATTATACGAGCAGTACTTC
.,TRBV18,TRBJ2-1,.,13,CASSQPPFNEQFF,TGTGCCAGCTCACAACCCCCCTTCAATGAGCAGTTCTTC
.,TRBV28,TRBJ2-7,.,14,CASSEAGLSYEQYF,TGTGCCAGCAGCGAGGCGGGACTTTCCTACGAGCAGTACTTC
TRBD2,TRBV5-1,TRBJ2-3,once,19,CASTPAGTSGSGRADTQYF,TGCGCCAGCACACCGGCCGGGACTAGCGGGAGTGGGAGGGCAGATACGCAGTATTTT
.,TRBV25-1,TRBJ2-2,few,13,CASSEAGTGELFF,TGTGCCAGCAGTGAAGCGGGGACCGGGGAGCTGTTTTTT
.,TRBV2,TRBJ2-3,.,15,CASQGLAEYTDTQYF,TGTGCCAGCCAAGGACTGGCAGAATACACAGATACGCAGTATTTT
TRBD1,TRBV27,TRBJ2-7,.,16,CASRLWGQGAPYEQYF,TGTGCCAGCAGGTTATGGGGACAGGGGGCGCCTTACGAGCAGTACTTC
TRBD2,TRBV11-2,TRBJ2-7,.,16,CASSPPGAGGSYEQYF,TGTGCCAGCAGCCCGCCGGGCGCGGGGGGGTCCTACGAGCAGTACTTC
TRBD2,TRBV9,TRBJ2-3,.,18,CASSLGLAGNFLTDTQYF,TGTGCCAGCAGCCTGGGACTAGCGGGAAACTTTCTAACAGATACGCAGTATTTT
.,TRBV18,TRBJ1-4,.,16,CASSLRQLATNEKLFF,TGTGCCAGCTCCCTTAGACAACTTGCAACTAATGAAAAACTGTTTTTT
.,TRBV7-2,TRBJ2-7,.,16,CASSLAQGGLTYEQYF,TGTGCCAGCAGCTTAGCGCAAGGGGGGCTTACCTACGAGCAGTACTTC
.,TRBV10-1,TRBJ1-1,.,14,CASSGGSANTEAFF,TGCGCCAGCAGTGGTGGCAGCGCGAACACTGAAGCTTTCTTT
.,TRBV9,TRBJ2-2,once,14,CASSVQGGTGELFF,TGTGCCAGCAGCGTGCAGGGTGGCACCGGGGAGCTGTTTTTT
.,TRBV14,TRBJ1-1,.,13,CASSQDKESEAFF,TGTGCCAGCAGCCAAGATAAGGAATCGGAAGCTTTCTTT
.,TRBV6-1,TRBJ1-6,once,12,CASSVTGSSLHF,TGTGCCAGCAGTGTGACAGGCTCATCCCTCCACTTT
TRBD2,TRBV4-1,TRBJ2-2,.,18,CASSQRGGTSGTNGELFF,TGCGCCAGCAGCCAACGTGGGGGGACTAGCGGGACAAACGGGGAGCTGTTTTTT
TRBD1,TRBV25-1,TRBJ1-5,.,15,CASSGGTGVEQPQHF,TGTGCCAGCAGTGGGGGGACAGGGGTAGAACAGCCCCAGCATTTT